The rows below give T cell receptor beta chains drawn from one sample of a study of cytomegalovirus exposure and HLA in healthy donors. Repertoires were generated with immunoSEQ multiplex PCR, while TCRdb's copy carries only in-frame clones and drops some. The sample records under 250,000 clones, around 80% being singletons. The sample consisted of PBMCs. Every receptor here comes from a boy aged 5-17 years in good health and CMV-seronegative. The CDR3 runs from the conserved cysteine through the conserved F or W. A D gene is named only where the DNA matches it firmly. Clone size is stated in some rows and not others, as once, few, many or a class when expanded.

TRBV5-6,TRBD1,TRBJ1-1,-,TGTGCCAGCAGCTTGTCCGACAGGGGGCTAATTTGGAACACTGAAGCTTTCTTT,CASSLSDRGLIWNTEAFF
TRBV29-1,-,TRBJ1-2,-,TGCAGCGCCACGGTTGATACATCGGGGTATGGCTACACCTTC,CSATVDTSGYGYTF
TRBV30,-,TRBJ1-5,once,TGTGCCTGGAGTGGTACCTACGATCAGCCCCAGCATTTT,CAWSGTYDQPQHF
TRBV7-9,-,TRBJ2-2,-,TGTGCCACCTACAGCGGCACATACACCGGGGAGCTGTTTTTT,CATYSGTYTGELFF
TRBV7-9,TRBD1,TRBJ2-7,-,TGTGCCAGCAGCCCCAAGGGACAGGGGATCTACGAGCAGTACTTC,CASSPKGQGIYEQYF
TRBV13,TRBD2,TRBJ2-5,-,TGTGCCAGCAGCTTAGGGGTAGCGGGGGGGAAAGAGACCCAGTACTTC,CASSLGVAGGKETQYF
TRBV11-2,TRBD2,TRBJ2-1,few,TGTGCCAGCAGCCCCTTTACTAGCGGGGGGGACAATGAGCAGTTCTTC,CASSPFTSGGDNEQFF
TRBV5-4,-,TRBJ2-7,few,TGTGCCAGCAGCCGGGACGGGACAACAACTTCCTACGAGCAGTACTTC,CASSRDGTTTSYEQYF
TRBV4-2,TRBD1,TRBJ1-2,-,TGTGCCAGCAGCCACTCCCTATGGGGACAGGGGGCTCGTGGCTACACCTTC,CASSHSLWGQGARGYTF
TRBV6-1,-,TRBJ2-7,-,TGTGCCAGCAGTGAAGCAGTGGCTCTCTCCTACGAGCAGTACTTC,CASSEAVALSYEQYF
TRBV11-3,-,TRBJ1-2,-,TGTGCCAGCAGCCTGGGGGGCTATGGCTACACCTTC,CASSLGGYGYTF
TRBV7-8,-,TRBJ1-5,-,TGTGCCAGCAGCTTTTACAGGGACCCGAATCAGCCCCAGCATTTT,CASSFYRDPNQPQHF
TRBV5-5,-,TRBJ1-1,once,TGTGCCAGCAGCCTAGGCAGGGGCTGGAACACTGAAGCTTTCTTT,CASSLGRGWNTEAFF
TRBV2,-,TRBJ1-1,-,TGTGCCAGCAGTGAGGGGCGACACCAGAACACTGAAGCTTTCTTT,CASSEGRHQNTEAFF
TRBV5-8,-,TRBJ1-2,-,TGTGCCAGCTACCGTCCGGGAAAAGAAGGCTACACCTTC,CASYRPGKEGYTF
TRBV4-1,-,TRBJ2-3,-,TGCGCCAGCAGCCCCCCAGCGGGCATAGATACGCAGTATTTT,CASSPPAGIDTQYF
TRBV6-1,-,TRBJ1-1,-,TGTGCCGCGGGGGAAACCACTGAAGCTTTCTTT,CAAGETTEAFF
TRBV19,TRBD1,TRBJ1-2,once,TGTGCCAGAACCAACAGGGGAATCGTCTATGGCTACACCTTC,CARTNRGIVYGYTF
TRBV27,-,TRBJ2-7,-,TGTGCCAGCAGTTCGCCCCGACCCGACTCCCACTTCTCCGAGCAGTACTTC,CASSSPRPDSHFSEQYF
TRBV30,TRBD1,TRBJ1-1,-,TGTGCCTGGAGGCGTCAGGGGGGCACTGAAGCTTTCTTT,CAWRRQGGTEAFF
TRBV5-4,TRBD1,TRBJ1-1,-,TGTGCCAGCAGCTCTACAGGGGTCCCGAACACTGAAGCTTTCTTT,CASSSTGVPNTEAFF
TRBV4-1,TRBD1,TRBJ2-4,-,TGCGCCAGCAGCCAACTTGGGACAGGGGGCTGGGGCAGGGCCAAAAACATTCAGTACTTC,CASSQLGTGGWGRAKNIQYF
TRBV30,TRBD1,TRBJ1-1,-,TGTGCCTGGAGCCGAACAGGGGGTTTGAACACTGAAGCTTTCTTT,CAWSRTGGLNTEAFF
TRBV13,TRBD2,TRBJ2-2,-,TGTGCCAGCAGCTTATTGGGACTAGTGTTACCCGGGGAGCTGTTTTTT,CASSLLGLVLPGELFF
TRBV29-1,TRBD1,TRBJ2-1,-,TGCAGCGTAATAGGGACAGCCAAAAGTGGTGGTGAGCAGTTCTTC,CSVIGTAKSGGEQFF
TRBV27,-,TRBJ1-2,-,TGTGCCAGCAGTCCCCCGACGGGCTATGGCTACACCTTC,CASSPPTGYGYTF
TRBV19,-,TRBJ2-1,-,TGTGCCAGTACCGCCGGGACTTACCCAGTCTATGAGCAGTTCTTC,CASTAGTYPVYEQFF